Reported below is one T cell receptor (beta chain). What it binds is not known. These data come from a study of cytomegalovirus exposure and HLA in healthy donors. Across the whole study: Early released data comprised about 84 million unique TCRs from HLA-typed donors.

The study, taken as a whole, reports: Among TCR beta chains, those listed as cytomegalovirus-associated numbered roughly 150. There were some public TCRs occurring in many donors, but most TCR sequences were rare.

The study ran its PCR with 60 Vbeta and 13 Jbeta primers. Libraries were prepared by immunoSEQ multiplex PCR; TCRdb keeps only in-frame clonotypes and omits some of them. Of around 150,000 clones listed, roughly 82% are singletons. Specimen: PBMCs. The TCR originated in a man aged 30 to 45 in good health and CMV-seropositive.

This chain's CDR3 is CASSGTASNQPQHF. The CDR3 DNA is TGTGCCAGCAGCGGGACAGCTAGCAATCAGCCCCAGCATTTT. The genes are TRBV2 and TRBJ1-5; 7 bases fit TRBD1. The CDR3 covers 14 residues. Trimming took 6 bases from V and 0 from J; bases not matched to a gene: 2. Germline CDR1 and CDR2: SNHLY and FYNNEI.